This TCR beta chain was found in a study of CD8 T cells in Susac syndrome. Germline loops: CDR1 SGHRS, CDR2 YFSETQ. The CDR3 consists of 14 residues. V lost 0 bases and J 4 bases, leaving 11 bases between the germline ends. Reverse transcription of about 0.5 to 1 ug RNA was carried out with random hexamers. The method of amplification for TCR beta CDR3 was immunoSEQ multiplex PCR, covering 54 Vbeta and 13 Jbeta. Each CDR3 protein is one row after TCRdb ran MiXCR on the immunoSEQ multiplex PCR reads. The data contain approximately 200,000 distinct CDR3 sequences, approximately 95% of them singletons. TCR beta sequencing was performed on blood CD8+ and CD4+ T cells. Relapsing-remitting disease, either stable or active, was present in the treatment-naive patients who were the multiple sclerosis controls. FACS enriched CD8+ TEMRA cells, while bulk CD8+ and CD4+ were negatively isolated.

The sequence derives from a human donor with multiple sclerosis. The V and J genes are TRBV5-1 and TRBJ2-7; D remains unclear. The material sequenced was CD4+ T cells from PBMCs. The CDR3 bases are TGCGCCAGCAGCTTGGCAGAGAGTCCTTACGAGCAGTACTTC. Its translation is CASSLAESPYEQYF. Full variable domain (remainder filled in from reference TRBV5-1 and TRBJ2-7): KAGVTQTPRYLIKTRGQQVTLSCSPISGHRSVSWYQQTPGQGLQFLFEYFSETQRNKGNFPGRFSGRQFSNSRSEMNVSTLELGDSALYLCASSLAESPYEQYFGPGTRLTVT.